Sequencing of this T cell receptor (beta chain) was carried out in a study of naive and memory T cell subsets. Study-wide results and limits: The power law exponent of TCR abundance differed between naive and memory cells. Naive repertoires, especially CD8, held a few larger clonotypes, possibly memory cells re-expressing CD45RA. Activation and differentiation may alter RNA-based TCR counts.

Remarks on this clonotype: Its antigen is unknown.

Four subsets defined by CD45RA and CD27 were sorted after CD3, CD4, CD8 and live/dead staining. The beta constant-region primer was an equimolar mix of two oligonucleotides covering TRBC1 and TRBC2. The ligated cDNA underwent four PCR rounds using SP2 and nested alpha and beta constant-region primers. Ligation attached a single-stranded oligonucleotide with a 12-nucleotide UMI and the SP2 primer to the cDNA 3' end. TCRdb reprocessed the UMI-ligation and nested PCR reads via MiXCR and lists one record per CDR3 protein. In the table there are roughly 97,000 distinct CDR3 sequences, 13% to 15% of which are singletons. This CDR3 is 15 amino acids long. V lost 4 bases and J lost 9, with 16 bases in between. The germline gives CDR1 MNHEY, CDR2 SMNVEV (reference sequence).

The chain joins TRBV27 to TRBJ1-6; D ambiguous. This receptor was identified in a human donor in good health. Specimen: naive CD8+ T cells from blood. DNA of the CDR3: TGTGCCAGCAGTTCTACTACTACCCATTCTTCACCCCTCCACTTT. This translates into CASSSTTTHSSPLHF.